This passage covers 14 T cell receptor beta chains from one sample sequenced in a study of T cells in Graves' hyperthyroidism and ophthalmopathy. Amplified regions were TCR beta CDR3 sequences from RNA transcripts. Researchers ran a first-round RT-PCR on the TCR CDR3 using the HTBI primer set. Each CDR3 protein gets one entry after TCRdb re-called the multiplex PCR reads with MiXCR. The table lists about 720,000 distinct CDR3 sequences, roughly a sixth of them singletons. What was sequenced was blood. The receptors derive from a woman between 50 and 59 years old with Graves' hyperthyroidism that later progressed to Graves' ophthalmopathy.

This clonotype was picked up many times. V usage is TRBV10-3 and J usage is TRBJ1-1; D ambiguous. V was cut by 3 bases and J by 1 base, with 12 bases left in between. Germline CDR1 ENHRY, CDR2 SYGVKD. This CDR3 contains 15 residues. The CDR3 is CAISDFLGENTEAFF. The CDR3 nucleotides are TGTGCCATCAGTGACTTCCTGGGAGAGAACACTGAAGCTTTCTTT.

This clonotype came up a few times. The chain joins TRBV4-1 to TRBJ1-1, with no clear D. The CDR3 covers 13 residues. V was pared by 0 bases and J by 4 bases, with 6 bases between. The V gene's germline CDR1 is MGHRA and CDR2 YSYEKL. The CDR3 loop reads CASSQDQGTEAFF. The CDR3, as DNA: TGCGCCAGCAGCCAAGATCAAGGCACTGAAGCTTTCTTT.

This clonotype has a count of ten or more. The chain recombines TRBV27 with TRBJ2-2; 7 bases are shared with TRBD2. Trimming removed 3 bases from V and 4 bases from J; junction bases left unmatched: 5. Germline values: CDR1 MNHEY, CDR2 SMNVEV (reference sequence). The CDR3 covers 15 residues. The CDR3: CASSFATGGTGELFF. The CDR3 DNA sequence: TGTGCCAGCAGTTTCGCCACGGGGGGCACCGGGGAGCTGTTTTTT.

On this clonotype itself: A read error may explain this, as a much larger clone is one base away. The chain uses TRBV27 and TRBJ1-2; possibly TRBD1 for D (5 bases). Looked up from germline, CDR1 is MNHEY and CDR2 is SMNVEV (reference sequence). This CDR3 region has 14 residues. CDR3 sequence: CARSPIWGGYGYTF. CDR3 in DNA: TGTGCCCGCAGCCCGATCTGGGGGGGCTATGGCTACACCTTC.

The CDR3 sequence: CATSRDWGQETQYF. In nucleotides, the CDR3 is TGTGCCACCAGCAGAGATTGGGGCCAAGAGACCCAGTACTTC. The chain uses TRBV15 and TRBJ2-5; no firm D call. This CDR3 has 14 residues. Germline V CDR1 and CDR2: LNHNV, YYDKDF (reference sequence). Trimming shortened V by 0 bases and J by 1 base, and 6 bases separated the two germline ends.

V gene TRBV5-5 combines with J gene TRBJ1-2; TRBD1 agrees at 9 bases. Unmatched junction bases numbered 9, after V lost 1 base and J lost 8 bases. The CDR3 spans 15 residues. Germline CDR1 SGHKS, CDR2 YYEKEE (reference sequence). The chain's CDR3 is CASSLWGDRAPGYTF. The CDR3 region has the DNA TGTGCCAGCAGCTTGTGGGGGGACAGGGCTCCAGGCTACACCTTC.

The table lists this clonotype with many counts. The J gene is TRBJ2-3, the V gene TRBV12-3 or TRBV12-4; D not certain. The ends were cut back, 0 bases at V and 2 bases at J, with 6 bases in the middle. The CDR3 sequence is 14 residues long. The CDR3 is CASSLALDTDTQYF. Here the CDR3 DNA reads TGTGCCAGCAGTTTAGCGCTGGACACAGATACGCAGTATTTT.

This chain links TRBV5-1 with TRBJ1-4; 9 nucleotides match TRBD1. The V and J ends lost 3 bases and 8 bases, in that order; junction bases with no gene match: 11. The germline V gene encodes CDR1 SGHRS and CDR2 YFSETQ. The CDR3 covers 16 residues. The CDR3 is CASSWRAIDRGEKLFF. The CDR3 nucleotides read TGCGCCAGCAGCTGGAGGGCGATTGACAGGGGGGAAAAACTGTTTTTT.

This clonotype was found a few times. The chain combines TRBV5-6 with TRBJ2-2; no clear D gene. Germline V CDR1 and CDR2: SGHDT, YYEEEE. The CDR3 runs to 13 residues. V lost 5 bases and J lost 1, with 6 bases in between. CDR3 sequence (DNA): TGTGCCAGCAGGTTCCGGAACACCGGGGAGCTGTTTTTT. This sequence encodes CASRFRNTGELFF.

This clonotype occurred many times. The genes are TRBV6-1 and TRBJ2-7; a weak D match, TRBD2 (5 bases). Germline assignment: CDR1 MNHNS and CDR2 SASEGT. The CDR3 is made up of 15 amino acids. V dropped 5 bases and J dropped 3 bases, with 17 bases sitting between them. Here the CDR3 DNA reads TGTGCCAGCAGTTGGCGGAGAGGGTTGGGCTACGAGCAGTACTTC. Its translation: CASSWRRGLGYEQYF.

About this clonotype: This may arise from a read error, as a much more abundant clone is one base away. V is TRBV5-6 and J is TRBJ2-1; possibly TRBD1 for D (5 bases). Germline CDR1 SGHDT, CDR2 YYEEEE. The CDR3 is 14 residues long. V was cut by 0 bases and J by 2 bases, with 6 bases left in between. CDR3 sequence (DNA): TGTGCCAGCAGCTTGGTCAGGGCCTACAATGAGCAGTTCTTC. Encoded protein: CASSLVRAYNEQFF.

With regard to this clonotype: A single base separates this from a much larger clone, so it may be a read error. The rearrangement uses TRBV6-1 and TRBJ1-2, with TRBD1 matching 11 bases. Germline CDR1 and CDR2: MNHNS and SASEGT. J was trimmed by 1 base and V by 6 bases; bases with no gene match: 4. The CDR3 is made up of 15 amino acids. This chain's CDR3 is CASSPGTGGNYGYTF. For the CDR3, the DNA is TGTGCCAGCAGCCCCGGGACAGGGGGTAACTATGGCTACACCTTC.

This clonotype was picked up many times. The chain combines TRBV12-3 or TRBV12-4 with TRBJ2-7; 11 positions match TRBD1. The V and J ends lost 7 bases and 3 bases, in that order; junction bases with no gene match: 8. The CDR3 spans 15 residues. CDR3 nucleotide sequence: TGTGCCAGCAAGGTGTTCGGGACAGGGGGCTACGAGCAGTACTTC. Translated: CASKVFGTGGYEQYF.

This clonotype came up many times. Relative to the germline gene, one junction end is altered; a read error may explain this. The gene calls are TRBV11-2 and TRBJ2-7; D is undetermined. This CDR3 region has 14 residues. In germline, CDR1 is SGHAT, CDR2 FQNNGV. In DNA form, the CDR3 reads TGTGCCAGCAGCGTAGACGAGGAGAGCTACGAGCAGTACTTC. Residues: CASSVDEESYEQYF.